Below, one TCR beta chain is given with its context. These data come from a study of OX40 agonist ivuxolimab in advanced cancers. Some clones are missing from TCRdb's copy, which holds only in-frame ones; the method was immunoSEQ multiplex PCR. The table records about 79,000 clones, approximately 85% of them present only once. Germline loops: CDR1 SGHTS, CDR2 YDEGEE. The V end lost 4 bases, the J end lost 3 bases, and 10 bases lay between the germline ends. The CDR3 covers 14 residues. The starting material was CD4+ or CD8+ T cells sorted from blood, obtained in a trial of the OX40 agonist ivuxolimab. The V gene is TRBV5-8, the J gene TRBJ1-4; tentatively, D is TRBD1 (5 bases). The receptor was isolated from an adult with an advanced solid tumor such as melanoma, head and neck, liver or kidney cancer. CDR3 amino acids: CASSPGGANEKLFF. The CDR3 DNA reads TGTGCCAGCAGCCCGGGGGGGGCTAATGAAAAACTGTTTTTT.